The rows below give T cell receptor beta chains drawn from one sample of a study of blood T cell repertoires in COVID-19. TCRdb's copy holds only in-frame clones and misses some; the assay was immunoSEQ multiplex PCR. The sample has roughly 380,000 clones; 89% are singletons. The sample was peripheral blood. The receptors stem from a woman in her thirties or forties with COVID-19, enrolled during active disease. Both conserved end residues are part of each CDR3. The order of the fields is D gene, V gene, clone size, J gene, CDR3 DNA, CDR3 protein. The D gene is left open where the match is weak. Clone size, where shown, is once, few, many, or a class for clones that have expanded.

D: .; V: TRBV28; size: .; J: TRBJ1-5; DNA: TGTGCCAGCAGTTTTTCTACAGGCCGCAATCAGCCCCAGCATTTT; CDR3: CASSFSTGRNQPQHF
D: TRBD2; V: TRBV6-5; size: .; J: TRBJ2-1; DNA: TGTGCCACCCACACAATAGCGGGAGTTGGAAATGAGCAGTTCTTC; CDR3: CATHTIAGVGNEQFF
D: .; V: TRBV4-1; size: .; J: TRBJ1-6; DNA: TGCGCCAGCAGCCACCACGGGTCACCCCTCCACTTT; CDR3: CASSHHGSPLHF
D: .; V: TRBV28; size: .; J: TRBJ1-1; DNA: TGTGCCAGCAGGTCGACAGGTTTGGACACTGAAGCTTTCTTT; CDR3: CASRSTGLDTEAFF
D: .; V: TRBV5-1; size: .; J: TRBJ2-1; DNA: TGCGCCAGCAGCCCGGGTTTAAGGGCGGGGCCTGAATCCTACAATGAGCAGTTCTTC; CDR3: CASSPGLRAGPESYNEQFF
D: TRBD1; V: TRBV19; size: .; J: TRBJ2-5; DNA: TGTGCCAGTAGTATATCTCCCGGGACAGCCCAAGAGACCCAGTACTTC; CDR3: CASSISPGTAQETQYF
D: .; V: TRBV28; size: .; J: TRBJ2-3; DNA: TGTGCCAGCAGGTATACAGGGATTGATACGCAGTATTTT; CDR3: CASRYTGIDTQYF
D: TRBD1; V: TRBV29-1; size: .; J: TRBJ1-2; DNA: TGCAGCTCAAACCAGGGGGTAGGGTATGGCTACACCTTC; CDR3: CSSNQGVGYGYTF
D: TRBD1; V: TRBV24-1; size: .; J: TRBJ2-2; DNA: TGTGCCACCAGGGGACAGATGAACACCGGGGAGCTGTTTTTT; CDR3: CATRGQMNTGELFF
D: TRBD2; V: TRBV7-3; size: .; J: TRBJ2-3; DNA: TGTGCCAGCAGCTTATCGGTACCATCCGGACTAGCGGGAGGCACAGATACGCAGTATTTT; CDR3: CASSLSVPSGLAGGTDTQYF
D: .; V: TRBV7-2; size: .; J: TRBJ1-2; DNA: TGTGCCAGCAGCTTGTTTTCCGGGGATGGCTACACCTTC; CDR3: CASSLFSGDGYTF
D: TRBD1; V: TRBV18; size: few; J: TRBJ1-5; DNA: TGTGCCAGCTCACCATCGCAGGGGGTAGGTGGGCCCCAGCATTTT; CDR3: CASSPSQGVGGPQHF
D: TRBD2; V: TRBV4-3; size: .; J: TRBJ2-1; DNA: TGCGCCAGCAGCCAGACCAAACTAGCGGAATATGAGCAGTTCTTC; CDR3: CASSQTKLAEYEQFF
D: .; V: TRBV18; size: .; J: TRBJ1-1; DNA: TGTGCCAGCTCACCCCGCTCAAGGGGAAGAAACACTGAAGCTTTCTTT; CDR3: CASSPRSRGRNTEAFF
D: .; V: TRBV6-2/TRBV6-3; size: .; J: TRBJ1-2; DNA: TGTGCCAGCAGTACACAGCCCTATGGCTACACCTTC; CDR3: CASSTQPYGYTF
D: .; V: TRBV19; size: .; J: TRBJ2-1; DNA: TGTGCCAGTAGTACCTTTAATGAGCAGTTCTTC; CDR3: CASSTFNEQFF
D: .; V: TRBV6-2/TRBV6-3; size: .; J: TRBJ2-1; DNA: TGTGCCAGCAGTACGACTAGAGAGCAGTTCTTC; CDR3: CASSTTREQFF
D: .; V: TRBV30; size: .; J: TRBJ1-4; DNA: TGTGCCTGGAGCCTGAGGGCAACTAATGAAAAACTGTTTTTT; CDR3: CAWSLRATNEKLFF
D: .; V: TRBV4-1; size: .; J: TRBJ1-1; DNA: TGCGCCAGCAGCGAGAGGAGGGCCCGGTGGGGCACTGAAGCTTTCTTT; CDR3: CASSERRARWGTEAFF
D: TRBD1; V: TRBV4-3; size: .; J: TRBJ1-6; DNA: TGCGCCAGCAGCCAAGGGGACAGGGCTTCACCCCTCCACTTT; CDR3: CASSQGDRASPLHF
D: .; V: TRBV2; size: .; J: TRBJ1-1; DNA: TGTGCCAGCAGGGACAGCGTGAACACTGAAGCTTTCTTT; CDR3: CASRDSVNTEAFF
D: TRBD1; V: TRBV11-2; size: once; J: TRBJ2-2; DNA: TGTGCCAGCAGCATCGACAGGGGGCGCATCACCGGGGAGCTGTTTTTT; CDR3: CASSIDRGRITGELFF
D: .; V: TRBV7-9; size: .; J: TRBJ1-3; DNA: TGTGCCAGCAGCCAGGGACTTCTAGCATCTGGAAACACCATATATTTT; CDR3: CASSQGLLASGNTIYF
D: TRBD1; V: TRBV11-3; size: .; J: TRBJ1-2; DNA: TGTGCCAGCAGCTTAGAGGTGCAGGGGGCTGGTAACTATGGCTACACCTTC; CDR3: CASSLEVQGAGNYGYTF
D: .; V: TRBV5-1; size: .; J: TRBJ2-1; DNA: TGCGCCAGCAGCTTGGGTCAGGGGTTCGTTGAGCAGTTCTTC; CDR3: CASSLGQGFVEQFF
D: .; V: TRBV3-1/TRBV3-2; size: .; J: TRBJ2-3; DNA: TGTGCCAGCAGCCAATTCACAGGGATTGGAGATACGCAGTATTTT; CDR3: CASSQFTGIGDTQYF
D: TRBD1; V: TRBV15; size: .; J: TRBJ2-5; DNA: TGTGCCACCAGCAGAGGGGGGACAGGGACGGGAGAGACCCAGTACTTC; CDR3: CATSRGGTGTGETQYF
D: TRBD1; V: TRBV10-3; size: once; J: TRBJ1-1; DNA: TGTGCCTCAAGACAGGGCTTGAACACTGAAGCTTTCTTT; CDR3: CASRQGLNTEAFF
D: .; V: TRBV15; size: .; J: TRBJ2-1; DNA: TGTGCCACCAGTAGCGGATACAATGAGCAGTTCTTC; CDR3: CATSSGYNEQFF
D: .; V: TRBV5-4; size: .; J: TRBJ2-1; DNA: TGTGCCAGCAGCTTTAGCGGAGGAAGGTACAATGAGCAGTTCTTC; CDR3: CASSFSGGRYNEQFF
D: .; V: TRBV6-2/TRBV6-3; size: .; J: TRBJ1-2; DNA: TGTGCCAGCAGTTACTACGACGGGTTCTCCGGCTACACCTTC; CDR3: CASSYYDGFSGYTF
D: TRBD1; V: TRBV11-2; size: .; J: TRBJ1-1; DNA: TGTGCCAGCAGTCCCTTCCGGGGACAGGGGGGATACCGGCCCACACACATGAACACTGAAGCTTTCTTT; CDR3: CASSPFRGQGGYRPTHMNTEAFF
D: .; V: TRBV5-4; size: once; J: TRBJ2-1; DNA: TGTGCCAGCAGCTTGCAGGGAGGGGGTGAGCAGTTCTTC; CDR3: CASSLQGGGEQFF
D: TRBD1; V: TRBV7-9; size: .; J: TRBJ1-1; DNA: TGTGCCAGCAGCTTGGGACAGGGGATGAACACTGAAGCTTTCTTT; CDR3: CASSLGQGMNTEAFF
D: TRBD1; V: TRBV5-1; size: .; J: TRBJ2-2; DNA: TGCGCCAGCAGTGGGACAGCGAACACCGGGGAGCTGTTTTTT; CDR3: CASSGTANTGELFF
D: TRBD1; V: TRBV7-8; size: .; J: TRBJ1-1; DNA: TGTGCCAGCAGCTCAACGTACAGGGGAAACACTGAAGCTTTCTTT; CDR3: CASSSTYRGNTEAFF
D: TRBD2; V: TRBV5-6; size: .; J: TRBJ2-3; DNA: TGTGCCAGCAGCTACCTAGCGGGGATCACAGATACGCAGTATTTT; CDR3: CASSYLAGITDTQYF
D: TRBD2; V: TRBV19; size: .; J: TRBJ2-5; DNA: TGTGCCAGTAGTATTTTAGGGGCTAGCGGGAGCAGGGAGACCCAGTACTTC; CDR3: CASSILGASGSRETQYF
D: .; V: TRBV5-1; size: once; J: TRBJ1-1; DNA: TGCGCCAGCAGCCCCCCCATGAACACTGAAGCTTTCTTT; CDR3: CASSPPMNTEAFF
D: TRBD2; V: TRBV7-2; size: .; J: TRBJ2-5; DNA: TGTGCCAGCAGCCTGGGGGGGGATCGGGAGACCCAGTACTTC; CDR3: CASSLGGDRETQYF
D: TRBD1; V: TRBV9; size: few; J: TRBJ1-6; DNA: TGTGCCAGCAGCCCGGGGGGACAGGGGACTGAGCCCCTCCACTTT; CDR3: CASSPGGQGTEPLHF
D: .; V: TRBV5-8; size: once; J: TRBJ1-2; DNA: TGTGCCAGCAGTAGTTCAGGAATTTATGGCTACACCTTC; CDR3: CASSSSGIYGYTF